The source of this T cell receptor beta chain is a study of monozygotic twins with inflammatory bowel disease (dated by TCRdb to the late 2010s). For the study in its entirety: The full study comprised 28 monozygotic twin pairs: nine German pairs (four IBD-concordant, five IBD-discordant) and 19 IBD-discordant Danish pairs. Within discordant pairs, disease-associated traits were sought mainly by comparing IBD patients with their genetically identical healthy co-twins. Each individual had, on average, about 151 000 unique TCRalpha sequences and 181 000 unique TCRbeta sequences available for analysis.

The investigation overall reported the following: Concordant and discordant twins showed no difference in repertoire similarity, possibly because of limited statistical power. A decrease in TCRbeta repertoire diversity, as measured by inverse Simpson index, was observed in IBD patients compared with their healthy co-twins. Because patients were on differing immunosuppressive treatments, the repertoires may have picked up extra background noise and inter-individual variability. Fewer clonotypes were shared with other individuals by IBD patients than by healthy twins, most markedly in patients showing signs of disease activity. The analysis was unable to tell apart different T cell subtypes. The results gave no support for a single strong signal or clonotype linked to IBD.

Taken from the germline V gene (reference sequence), the CDR1 and CDR2 loops are MNHEY and SMNVEV. Inclusive of the bounding cysteine and phenylalanine, the CDR3 is 16 residues long. The entry carries no DNA sequence. As to this clonotype: It has no known antigen specificity.

Preparation of the library involved 5' RACE. Each TCR library was prepared from around 3.5 ug of total RNA. For each sample, cDNA synthesis was carried out in eight separate reactions using SMARTScribe reverse transcriptase. Unique molecular identifiers containing a 6-nucleotide sample barcode were introduced through template switching during cDNA synthesis. TCRalpha and TCRbeta cDNA was amplified by two nested PCRs of 16 and 9 cycles, with bead purification after each PCR. Before amplification, the cDNA was treated with uracil DNA-glycosylase and purified using the QIAquick PCR purification kit. The second PCR added Illumina TruSeq-compatible adapters along with sample-specific barcodes. Library quality and concentration were assessed using TapeStation and Qubit, and approximately 5 ng of each library was pooled. Sequencing of pooled libraries was carried out on an Illumina HiSeq2500 single-index Rapid Run using 2 x 100 bp reads and custom sequencing primers. Per the original workflow: UMI-based consensus assembly with MiGEC version 1.2.6 was used to correct PCR and sequencing errors. MiXCR version 2.1.1 was used for V(D)J alignment, clonotype assembly and CDR3 extraction. To normalise gene usage, clonotype sharing and MAIT/NKT TCR abundance, the analysis used the top 1000, 10 000 and 20 000 clonotypes per sample. Diversity was computed as the inverse Simpson index with the vegan R package after downsampling to 27 000 UMIs. Paired Mann-Whitney U tests on discordant twin pairs were used, with Benjamini-Hochberg multiple-testing correction. TCRdb reprocessed the reads and lists each CDR3 protein sequence as a single entry, with no DNA. V and J calls and clone size were set by TCRdb, not the authors. This sample's table carries over 150,000 distinct CDR3 sequences. The ten largest account for under 3.5% of the sample.

An approximately 2.3 ml peripheral blood sample was drawn into PAXgene tubes per donor and stored at -80°C. Without any T cell sorting, total RNA was extracted from whole blood using the PAXgene blood miRNA kit on an automated QIAcube. Peripheral blood from monozygotic twin pairs concordant or discordant for inflammatory bowel disease was subjected to deep TCRalpha and TCRbeta repertoire profiling with unique molecular barcoding. Smoking habits were recorded for all twin pairs, with individuals classified as current, former or never smokers. This sequence originates from a human donor with ulcerative colitis or Crohn's disease, or a healthy co-twin of an affected twin (not recorded which). The specimen was blood. The rearranged chain carries TRBV27 and TRBJ2-7; TCRdb indicates TRBD1, and absent DNA this call remains unverified. The CDR3 protein is CASSYLGPTPSYEQYF.